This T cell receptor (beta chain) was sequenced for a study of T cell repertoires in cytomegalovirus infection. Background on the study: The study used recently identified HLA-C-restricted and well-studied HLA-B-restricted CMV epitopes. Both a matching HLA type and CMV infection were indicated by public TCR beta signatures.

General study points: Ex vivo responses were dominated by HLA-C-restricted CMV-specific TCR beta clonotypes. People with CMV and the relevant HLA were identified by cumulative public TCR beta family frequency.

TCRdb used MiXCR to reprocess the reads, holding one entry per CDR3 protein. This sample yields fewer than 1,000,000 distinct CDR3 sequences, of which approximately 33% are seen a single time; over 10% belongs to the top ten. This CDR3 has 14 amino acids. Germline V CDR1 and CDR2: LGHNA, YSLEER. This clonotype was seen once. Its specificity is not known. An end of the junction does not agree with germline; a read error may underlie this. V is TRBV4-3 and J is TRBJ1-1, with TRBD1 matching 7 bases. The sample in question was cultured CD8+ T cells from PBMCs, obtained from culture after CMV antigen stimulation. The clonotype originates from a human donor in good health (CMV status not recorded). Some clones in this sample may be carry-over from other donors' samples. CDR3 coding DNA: TGCGCCGGCAGCCAAGATCTCGGGACAGATGAAGCTTTCTTT. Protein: CAGSQDLGTDEAFF.